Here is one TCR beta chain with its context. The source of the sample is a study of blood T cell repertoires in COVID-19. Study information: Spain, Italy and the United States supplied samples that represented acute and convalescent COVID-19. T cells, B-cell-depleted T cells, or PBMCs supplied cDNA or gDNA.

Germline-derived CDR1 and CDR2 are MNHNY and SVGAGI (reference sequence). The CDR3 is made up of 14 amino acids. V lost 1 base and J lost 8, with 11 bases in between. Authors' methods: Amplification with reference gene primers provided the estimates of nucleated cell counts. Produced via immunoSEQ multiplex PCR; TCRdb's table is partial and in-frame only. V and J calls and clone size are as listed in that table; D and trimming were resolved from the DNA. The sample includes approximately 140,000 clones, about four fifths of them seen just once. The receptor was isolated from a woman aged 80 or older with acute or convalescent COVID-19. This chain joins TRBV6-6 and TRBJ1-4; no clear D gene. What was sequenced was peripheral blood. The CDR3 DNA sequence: TGTGCCAGCAGTTACTTCGGGGATAGGGAAAAACTGTTTTTT. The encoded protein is CASSYFGDREKLFF.